The rows below give T cell receptor beta chains drawn from one sample of a study of human T cells and chemical hapten exposure. TCRdb reprocessed the 5' RACE reads with MiXCR, giving one entry per CDR3 protein. The sample carries more than 140,000 distinct CDR3 sequences, 4.1% recorded once. Receptors were obtained from a female donor in good health. CDR3s leave out the opening cysteine and the closing phenylalanine or tryptophan. Each record gives: V gene, J gene, CDR3 protein.

TRBV6-2/TRBV6-3	TRBJ2-7	ASSYETGSYEQY
TRBV6-2/TRBV6-3	TRBJ2-7	ASSYSTGTGVVSYEQY
TRBV10-3	TRBJ1-6	AISEWGFNSPLH
TRBV5-1	TRBJ2-2	ASSLGTNTGELF
TRBV9	TRBJ1-6	ASSPPGTGNNSPLH
TRBV5-6	TRBJ1-4	ASSLYRRGPNEKLF
TRBV20-1	TRBJ2-1	SARWTAYNEQF
TRBV11-2	TRBJ1-3	ASSLGGQGLDTIY
TRBV15	TRBJ2-3	ATSRDRLMAGGFGGTDTQY
TRBV12-5	TRBJ1-1	ASGLVLLGSTEAF
TRBV29-1	TRBJ1-1	SVEKRQGGRAF
TRBV28	TRBJ1-2	ASSSPGASSYGYT
TRBV27	TRBJ1-5	ASSFLPYTGEFGQPQH
TRBV10-3	TRBJ1-1	AISESGSPGAEAF
TRBV13	TRBJ2-7	ASSLWDRGYEQY
TRBV20-1	TRBJ1-6	SARPAGEGSPLH
TRBV6-1	TRBJ2-3	ASSDNSDTQY
TRBV5-1	TRBJ1-4	ASSLSTGDEKLF